A single sample is the source of the 14 T cell receptor beta chains below, sequenced in a study of blood T cell repertoires in COVID-19. The protocol was immunoSEQ multiplex PCR, while the TCRdb copy is restricted to in-frame clones and leaves out a portion. The table includes 350,000 or so clones, 65% to 90% detected once. The sample was PBMCs or T cells enriched from blood (not recorded which). The receptors were sampled from a woman in her 40s with acute COVID-19.

This clone has a single count. This may come from a read error, since a much larger clone is one base off. The sample contains more than one DNA sequence encoding this CDR3. The J gene is TRBJ1-2, the V gene TRBV5-1; 10 nucleotides match TRBD1. V shed 4 bases, J shed 2 bases, and the junction held 2 bases outside the gene matches. Germline values: CDR1 SGHRS, CDR2 YFSETQ. This CDR3 spans 14 amino acids. In DNA, the CDR3 is TGCGCCAGCAGCCCGGGACAGGGGAACTATGGCTACACCTTC. Residues: CASSPGQGNYGYTF.

This chain links TRBV10-3 with TRBJ2-1; weak D call: TRBD1 (5 bases). The CDR3 sequence is 13 residues long. V lost 2 bases and J 6 bases, leaving 8 bases between the germline ends. Germline V gives CDR1 ENHRY, CDR2 SYGVKD. In DNA form, the CDR3 reads TGTGCCATCAGTGAGAAGGGGCGCAATGAGCAGTTCTTC. Its translation: CAISEKGRNEQFF.

In its sample, this clone was seen a few times. Other nucleotide sequences from this sample produce the same CDR3. The chain has TRBV9 and TRBJ2-3, with TRBD1 matching 9 bases. J lost 1 base, V lost 2 bases, and 2 bases had no gene match. There are 15 residues in the CDR3. Germline lookup yields CDR1 SGDLS and CDR2 YYNGEE. This CDR3 reads CASSVRQGGTDTQYF. CDR3 sequence (DNA): TGTGCCAGCAGCGTTAGACAGGGGGGCACAGATACGCAGTATTTT.

This clone was seen once. The same CDR3 arises from other DNA sequences in this sample as well. J is TRBJ1-4 and V is TRBV6-5, with D tentatively TRBD1 (5 bases). CDR3 length: 14 amino acids. The germline CDR1 and CDR2 sequences are MNHEY and SVGAGI. V shed 0 bases and J shed 7 bases, with 9 bases lying between them. The CDR3 bases are TGTGCCAGCAGTTACTCGAGGCAGGGTGAAAAACTGTTTTTT. Translation gives CASSYSRQGEKLFF.

The chain uses TRBV27 and TRBJ1-2, with 8 bases that match TRBD1. This CDR3 has 17 residues. J was trimmed by 4 bases and V by 7 bases; bases with no gene match: 17. The germline V gene has CDR1 MNHEY and CDR2 SMNVEV (reference sequence). Here the CDR3 DNA reads TGTGCCAGCACACCTCGGCACAGGGGGGGCTTTGGCTATGGCTACACCTTC. Translated, it gives CASTPRHRGGFGYGYTF.

The J gene is TRBJ1-5, the V gene TRBV10-3, with 9 bases identical to TRBD1. J lost 4 bases, V lost 10 bases, and 11 bases had no gene match. Germline assignment: CDR1 ENHRY and CDR2 SYGVKD. The CDR3 sequence is 15 residues long. CDR3 coding DNA: TGTGCCACCGGACAGGGGACGGTGTTTAATCAGCCCCAGCATTTT. As protein: CATGQGTVFNQPQHF.

The V call is TRBV2, the J call TRBJ2-5, with D hard to call. CDR1 SNHLY and CDR2 FYNNEI come from the germline V gene. The CDR3 spans 12 residues. V lost 4 bases to trimming and J lost 3 bases, with 6 bases between them. CDR3 loop: CASSGEKETQYF. In nucleotides, the CDR3 is TGTGCCAGCAGTGGTGAGAAAGAGACCCAGTACTTC.

On this clone itself: This may arise from a read error, as a much more abundant clone is one base away. The J gene is TRBJ2-2, the V gene TRBV5-1; no clear D gene. V dropped 4 bases and J dropped 2 bases, with 3 bases sitting between them. This CDR3 contains 12 residues. Looked up from germline, CDR1 is SGHRS and CDR2 is YFSETQ. CDR3 sequence: CASSLNTGELFF. The CDR3 DNA is TGCGCCAGCAGCCTAAACACCGGGGAGCTGTTTTTT.

The gene calls are TRBV24-1 and TRBJ1-2; 8 bases match TRBD1. The germline V gene has CDR1 KGHDR and CDR2 SFDVKD. The CDR3 covers 12 residues. V gave up 9 bases and J gave up 5 bases; unmatched junction bases: 4. Written as DNA, the CDR3 is TGTGCCACCGGGGACAGGCTTTATGGCTACACCTTC. Protein: CATGDRLYGYTF.

The DNA of the CDR3 is TGTGCCAGCAGCTTGGCCTTGACGGGGAGGGACTATGGCTACACCTTC. Translated: CASSLALTGRDYGYTF. The gene calls are TRBV5-8 and TRBJ1-2; unclear D gene. This CDR3 spans 16 amino acids. Germline V CDR1 and CDR2: SGHTS, YDEGEE. V gave up 0 bases and J gave up 3 bases, with 15 bases separating them.

This chain joins TRBV12-3 or TRBV12-4 and TRBJ1-1; perhaps TRBD1 as D (5 bases). V shed 3 bases and J shed 6 bases, with 11 bases lying between them. The CDR3 length is 13 residues. The CDR3 sequence is CASSLEGLAEAFF. CDR3 nucleotides: TGTGCCAGCAGTTTGGAGGGGCTGGCTGAAGCTTTCTTT.

J is TRBJ1-1 and V is TRBV7-3, with D possibly TRBD1 on 6 matching bases. V lost 2 bases to trimming and J lost 5 bases, with 15 bases between them. CDR1 SGHTA and CDR2 FQGTGA come from the germline V gene. The CDR3 is 15 amino acids. The CDR3 region has the DNA TGTGCCAGCAGCTTAGAGGGACACAGTAGGACTGAAGCTTTCTTT. This gives the protein CASSLEGHSRTEAFF.

The chain joins TRBV7-2 to TRBJ2-2; no clear D gene. Germline CDR1 SGHTA, CDR2 FQGNSA. The CDR3 sequence is 12 residues long. The V end was cut by 4 bases, the J end by 4 bases, with 4 bases between. The CDR3 here is CASSSLTGELFF. The DNA of the CDR3 is TGTGCCAGCAGCTCCCTCACCGGGGAGCTGTTTTTT.

Worth noting for this clone: The sample holds other DNA sequences that translate to the same CDR3. The V call is TRBV18, the J call TRBJ1-1; possibly TRBD1 for D (5 bases). The CDR3 spans 14 residues. Germline loops: CDR1 KGHSH, CDR2 LQKENI. V shed 2 bases and J shed 3 bases, with 10 bases lying between them. The DNA of the CDR3 is TGTGCCAGCTCACCAACTGGGGCGGACACTGAAGCTTTCTTT. Protein product: CASSPTGADTEAFF.